This T cell receptor (beta chain) was identified during a study of blood T cell repertoires in COVID-19 (dated by TCRdb to the early 2020s). Regarding the study in general: The collaborator samples originated in the United States, Italy and Spain and spanned the acute and convalescent phases of COVID-19. The repertoires were released in a freely available public database meant as a resource for research on the immune response to SARS-CoV-2. Subjects who had been exposed to COVID-19, were actively infected with it, or had recovered from it provided the deeply sampled blood TCRbeta repertoires that made up the dataset. A de-identified subject ID, COVID-19 status, age in years and sex were almost always included in the sample metadata. The material from the prospective study consisted of cDNA or gDNA derived from T cells, B-cell-depleted T cells, or PBMCs. Samples came from the ongoing ImmuneRACE study (first 160 participants) plus 1,254 subjects from 6 global collaborators. HLA class I and class II types, where available, came from metadata supplied by the sample provider rather than from assay-based typing.

The immunoSEQ Assay, a bias-controlled multiplex PCR, was used to amplify TCRbeta CDR3 regions from genomic DNA. Under the source paper's analysis protocol: The number of nucleated cells in each sample was estimated by amplification of reference gene primers within the assay. Sequence reads were collapsed and filtered to measure the absolute abundance of every unique TCRbeta CDR3 rearrangement. Productive Simpson clonality was computed per sample as the square root of Simpson's diversity index over productive rearrangements. The immuneACCESS repertoire file appears here via TCRdb, limited to in-frame rearrangements. These files lack a portion of the clones; in checked studies, under half of the deficit traces to unresolved V genes, and the cause of the others is not known. V and J calls and clone size are those listed in that table; D and trimming were worked out from the DNA. The sample table shows approximately 220,000 clones, and 83% are seen once. About 3.8% of the sample rests with the top ten.

The paper's findings and limits, for the study overall: How much clinical and demographic metadata was included differed by source and by participant, and the metadata was provided uncurated.

In regard to this clone: The clone's antigen remains unknown. The input lacks base qualities; no much larger clone sits a single base away.

In the prospective study, participants were about 18 to 95 years old, resided in 24 geographic areas of the United States, and were enrolled through a virtual design. In the prospective study, cohorts were assigned on the basis of participant-reported clinical history obtained from a screening survey and a study questionnaire. A participant counted as exposed if, within 2 weeks of entering the study, that participant had been in contact with someone who had a PCR-confirmed or clinician-diagnosed COVID-19 case. Mobile phlebotomists in the prospective study collected whole blood, serum and a nasopharyngeal or oropharyngeal swab from every participant. Prospective study participants could optionally give additional blood draws and questionnaires over an approximately 2-month period. Blood samples from the prospective study were shipped frozen or at room temperature prior to DNA extraction. The CDR3 contains 15 residues, cysteine and phenylalanine counted. Left in the record is the CDR3 DNA by itself, 45 bases read in frame from the first base. The germline V gene gives CDR1 as SGHRS and CDR2 as YFSETQ. The V end loses 0 bases and the J end loses 4 bases, and a stretch of 10 bases separates them.

Material for sequencing was PBMCs or T cells enriched from blood (not recorded which). The chain links TRBV5-1 with TRBJ2-2; TRBD2 is perhaps the D gene, given 5 matching bases. The TCR was taken from a woman aged 40 to 55 who had been exposed to COVID-19. The sequence in DNA is TGCGCCAGCAGCTTGGCCGGGGTCCGCACCGGGGAGCTGTTTTTT. This sequence encodes CASSLAGVRTGELFF.